This TCR beta chain was identified during a study of OX40 agonist ivuxolimab in advanced cancers. Broader study findings: Clones of CD4+ and CD8+ blood T cells grew by week 6 at doses of 0.1 to 3.0 mg/kg. Expanded clones were, on average, more numerous among CD8+ T cells than CD4+.

The V segment lost 1 base and the J segment 4 bases; nucleotides outside the gene matches: 7. Germline loops: CDR1 LNHNV, CDR2 YYDKDF (reference sequence). This CDR3 region has 17 residues. A note on this clone: Its cognate antigen is unknown.

A history of autoimmune disease or systemic immunosuppression excluded patients. Collection of blood occurred at baseline, at cycle 4 day 1, and at cycle 7 day 1. Profiling relied on immunoSEQ multiplex PCR, and the TCRdb table lists in-frame clones only, not all of them. The sample records approximately 64,000 clones, just over 85% being singletons. V gene TRBV15 combines with J gene TRBJ2-2; 9 bases line up with TRBD1. The sequences come from CD4+ or CD8+ T cells sorted from blood, collected in a trial of the OX40 agonist ivuxolimab. The TCR was taken from an adult with an advanced solid tumor such as melanoma, head and neck, liver or kidney cancer. CDR3 region: CATSRGSDRGGTGELFF. CDR3 DNA sequence: TGTGCCACCAGCAGAGGGTCGGACAGGGGAGGCACCGGGGAGCTGTTTTTT.